The 32 T cell receptor beta chains in this list originate from one sample, sequenced in a study of CD8 T cells in ankylosing spondylitis. MiXCR, run by TCRdb on the 5' RACE reads, gives a single entry per CDR3 protein. The data show more than 400,000 distinct CDR3 sequences, approximately 5.3% seen once. Their antigens remain unidentified. The study's findings and limits: Seemingly characteristic of ankylosing spondylitis blood was a TCR beta motif consisting of about 8 highly homologous variants.

Source material: blood, either unsorted or a sorted T cell fraction (not recorded which). The source is a male donor with ankylosing spondylitis.

This clonotype was counted ten times or more. A read error may produce the germline difference seen at one junction end. The rearrangement joins TRBV7-7 to TRBJ2-5; D unresolved. Germline lookup yields CDR1 SSHAT and CDR2 FNYEAQ (reference sequence). The CDR3 runs to 13 residues. The chain's CDR3 is CASSFGPRETQYF. In DNA, the CDR3 is TGTGCTAGCAGCTTTGGGCCGAGGGAGACCCAGTACTTC.

V usage is TRBV4-3 and J usage is TRBJ2-7, with D possibly TRBD2 on 5 matching bases. Trimming pared 4 bases from V and 0 bases from J, leaving 16 bases between. The CDR3 loop spans 16 amino acids. The germline V gene encodes CDR1 LGHNA and CDR2 YSLEER. In DNA, the CDR3 is TGCGCCAGCAGCCGCGGGTCCCGGGTCCCCTCCTACGAGCAGTACTTC. Its translation is CASSRGSRVPSYEQYF.

This clonotype occurred many times. The rearrangement joins TRBV20-1 to TRBJ2-1, with TRBD2 matching over 8 bases. Germline loops: CDR1 DFQATT, CDR2 SNEGSKA (reference sequence). The trim removed 2 bases at V and 9 bases at J, leaving 0 bases unmatched. There are 11 residues in the CDR3. CDR3 sequence (DNA): TGCAGTGCTAGACGGGGGGGTGAGCAGTTCTTC. Protein product: CSARRGGEQFF.

This clonotype was seen repeatedly, ten times or more. The gene calls are TRBV29-1 and TRBJ2-7, with D uncertain. Trimming stripped 5 bases from V and 6 bases from J, with 11 bases between. From germline, CDR1 is SQVTM and CDR2 ANQGSEA. The CDR3 length is 11 residues. As DNA, the CDR3 is TGCAGCGTTAGGACGTCATTCGAGCAGTACTTC. Its protein product is CSVRTSFEQYF.

In its sample, this clonotype was seen many times. V and J are TRBV20-1 and TRBJ1-1; D might be TRBD1 (6 bases). V gave up 6 bases and J gave up 0 bases, with 14 bases separating them. Germline CDR1 DFQATT, CDR2 SNEGSKA (reference sequence). This CDR3 is built from 14 residues. In nucleotides, the CDR3 is TGCAGTGCGTCCGTGGGACACCTGAACACTGAAGCTTTCTTT. Translated: CSASVGHLNTEAFF.

There are many counts of this clonotype. CDR3 nucleotides: TGTGCCAGCAGAGCAGGCAATCAGCCCCAGCATTTT. It encodes CASRAGNQPQHF. The rearrangement links TRBV7-9 to TRBJ1-5; D remains unclear. There are 12 residues in the CDR3. Germline V CDR1 and CDR2: SEHNR, FQNEAQ (reference sequence). With 6 bases removed from V and 2 bases from J, the gap between germline ends came to 5 bases.

This clonotype has a count of ten or more. CDR3: CASSEFGYNEQFF. In DNA form, the CDR3 reads TGTGCCAGCAGTGAATTTGGCTACAATGAGCAGTTCTTC. The chain links TRBV25-1 to TRBJ2-1, with unresolved D. V lost 1 base to trimming and J lost 3 bases, with 4 bases between them. The CDR3 loop spans 13 amino acids. CDR1 is MGHDK and CDR2 is SYGVNS in the germline V gene.

The table lists this clonotype with many counts. This sequence joins TRBV10-3 and TRBJ2-1; TRBD2 is a possible D gene (6 bases). Deletions cut 3 bases from V and 1 base from J, with 19 bases between. This CDR3 has 18 amino acids. CDR1 is ENHRY and CDR2 is SYGVKD in the germline V gene. CDR3 in DNA: TGTGCCATCAGTGAAACGAAAGCCGGGAGTTCATCCTACAATGAGCAGTTCTTC. The encoded protein is CAISETKAGSSSYNEQFF.

This clonotype has a count of ten or more. V and J are TRBV5-1 and TRBJ1-1, with D perhaps TRBD1 (6 bases). The germline V gene encodes CDR1 SGHRS and CDR2 YFSETQ. The CDR3 sequence is 17 residues long. V was clipped by 4 bases and J by 0 bases, with 19 bases between them. The CDR3 DNA reads TGCGCCAGCAGCCCGCCGGGAGGGGGGTACATGAACACTGAAGCTTTCTTT. It is translated as CASSPPGGGYMNTEAFF.

V usage is TRBV7-9 and J usage is TRBJ2-1; 7 bases match TRBD2. The ends lost 5 bases at V and 5 bases at J; junction bases unmatched: 12. CDR3 length: 16 amino acids. In germline, CDR1 is SEHNR, CDR2 FQNEAQ (reference sequence). CDR3 protein: CASSPKPGTTHNEQFF. CDR3 DNA: TGTGCCAGCAGCCCCAAACCCGGGACTACCCACAATGAGCAGTTCTTC.

This clonotype turned up a few times. This chain joins TRBV4-3 and TRBJ2-7, with 8 bases identical to TRBD2. The germline CDR1 and CDR2 sequences are LGHNA and YSLEER. Trimming took 4 bases from V and 4 from J; bases not matched to a gene: 9. The CDR3 sequence is 15 residues long. In nucleotides, the CDR3 is TGCGCCAGCAGCCCGGGACGGGGGGGTGGTTACGAGCAGTACTTC. Translated: CASSPGRGGGYEQYF.

This rearrangement joins TRBV7-9 to TRBJ1-1; D call uncertain. Trimming took 3 bases from V and 8 from J, leaving 7 bases between them. Looked up from germline, CDR1 is SEHNR and CDR2 is FQNEAQ (reference sequence). The CDR3 totals 11 residues. The CDR3 sequence is CASSFSVEAFF. In DNA, the CDR3 is TGTGCCAGCAGCTTTTCCGTCGAAGCTTTCTTT.

This clonotype showed up many times. The chain joins TRBV7-9 to TRBJ1-2; D is unclear. The V end was cut by 8 bases, the J end by 0 bases, with 4 bases between. Germline V gene sequence: CDR1 SEHNR, CDR2 FQNEAQ (reference sequence). CDR3 length: 11 residues. DNA for the CDR3: TGTGCCAGCGAAGCTAACTATGGCTACACCTTC. Translating it yields CASEANYGYTF.

This clonotype appeared many times. The chain employs TRBV18 and TRBJ2-2; D gene unclear. This CDR3 has 14 amino acids. Per germline, CDR1 KGHSH and CDR2 LQKENI. Trimming shortened V by 4 bases and J by 2 bases, and 8 bases separated the two germline ends. The CDR3, as DNA: TGTGCCAGCTCACTGACATTCAACACCGGGGAGCTGTTTTTT. Its protein product is CASSLTFNTGELFF.

This clonotype was found many times. The gene calls are TRBV9 and TRBJ2-3, with 7 bases identical to TRBD2. The V gene's germline CDR1 is SGDLS and CDR2 YYNGEE. The CDR3 extends over 15 amino acids. Trimming cost V 4 bases and J 0 bases; bases outside gene matches: 5. CDR3: CASSLGLFSTDTQYF. DNA of the CDR3: TGTGCCAGCAGCTTGGGACTATTTAGCACAGATACGCAGTATTTT.

The table lists this clonotype with many counts. This chain uses TRBV20-1 with TRBJ1-5, with a tentative D call TRBD1 (5 bases). The germline V gene has CDR1 DFQATT and CDR2 SNEGSKA (reference sequence). This CDR3 is built from 13 residues. Trimming took off 6 bases at V and 7 bases at J, with 16 bases between the two ends. CDR3 region: CSATVGGRQPQHF. The CDR3 DNA reads TGCAGTGCCACCGTGGGGGGGAGACAGCCCCAGCATTTT.

This clonotype was recorded many times. This chain links TRBV29-1 with TRBJ2-5; TRBD2 matches 15 bases. Trimming took 0 bases from V and 4 from J; bases not matched to a gene: 6. Per germline, CDR1 SQVTM and CDR2 ANQGSEA. The CDR3 has 17 residues. The CDR3 here is CSVEDGTSGRLGETQYF. CDR3 bases: TGCAGCGTTGAAGATGGGACTAGCGGGAGGCTGGGAGAGACCCAGTACTTC.

Many counts were recorded for this clonotype. The chain links TRBV7-2 to TRBJ2-4; the D gene is possibly TRBD2 (5 bases). CDR3 length: 14 amino acids. Germline loops: CDR1 SGHTA, CDR2 FQGNSA. V was clipped by 2 bases and J by 10 bases, with 15 bases between them. CDR3 protein: CASSLSVRRWIQYF. The CDR3 nucleotides read TGTGCCAGCAGCTTAAGCGTCAGGAGGTGGATTCAGTACTTC. Together with reference TRBV7-2 and TRBJ2-4, the CDR3 gives the full variable domain: GAGVSQSPSNKVTEKGKDVELRCDPISGHTALYWYRQSLGQGLEFLIYFQGNSAPDKSGLPSDRFSAERTGGSVSTLTIQRTQQEDSAVYLCASSLSVRRWIQYFGAGTRLSVL.

This clonotype came up many times. The genes are TRBV20-1 and TRBJ2-7; 7 nucleotides align to TRBD1. Germline assignment: CDR1 DFQATT and CDR2 SNEGSKA (reference sequence). This CDR3 has 14 amino acids. With 0 bases clipped from V and 2 bases from J, the junction kept 4 bases outside the gene matches. The CDR3 coding sequence is TGCAGTGCTAGAGAACTTACAGGGGCCTACGAGCAGTACTTC. Translation: CSARELTGAYEQYF.

This clonotype was observed many times. The chain has TRBV9 and TRBJ2-5; no clear D. The CDR3 extends over 13 amino acids. V lost 0 bases, J lost 3 bases, and 6 bases lay in between. Germline CDR1 and CDR2: SGDLS and YYNGEE. CDR3 region: CASSVETEETQYF. DNA of the CDR3: TGTGCCAGCAGCGTAGAGACCGAAGAGACCCAGTACTTC.

This clonotype was seen once. The chain employs TRBV3-1 and TRBJ2-1; 12 bases map to TRBD2. This CDR3 comprises 19 residues. Germline CDR1 and CDR2: LGHDT and YNNKEL (reference sequence). CDR3 sequence: CTFSLIRLAGVNSYNEQFF. The CDR3 DNA reads as TGTACCTTCAGTTTGATCAGACTAGCGGGGGTGAACTCCTACAATGAGCAGTTCTTC.

This clonotype was observed many times. The genes are TRBV29-1 and TRBJ2-7; TRBD1 aligns across 9 bases. The germline CDR1 and CDR2 sequences are SQVTM and ANQGSEA. Trimming removed 5 bases from V and 1 base from J; junction bases left unmatched: 15. This CDR3 has 17 residues. CDR3 protein: CSVSQPQGADFSYEQYF. CDR3 nucleotides: TGCAGCGTTTCCCAACCACAGGGGGCGGATTTTTCCTACGAGCAGTACTTC.

This clonotype was detected ten times or more. V and J are TRBV24-1 and TRBJ2-1; the D call may be TRBD1 or TRBD2 (7 bases each). With 8 bases removed from V and 0 bases from J, the gap between germline ends came to 25 bases. The CDR3 loop spans 19 amino acids. Per germline, CDR1 KGHDR and CDR2 SFDVKD. CDR3: CATIQGGTLSCRSYNEQFF. The CDR3 DNA reads as TGTGCCACCATCCAGGGGGGGACCCTCTCATGCCGCTCCTACAATGAGCAGTTCTTC.

This clonotype has more than one count but fewer than ten. The chain recombines TRBV5-6 with TRBJ2-2; D possibly corresponds to TRBD1 (5 bases). V lost 2 bases and J 0 bases, leaving 14 bases between the germline ends. This CDR3 has 17 residues. CDR1 is SGHDT, CDR2 YYEEEE, per germline. The CDR3 DNA sequence: TGTGCCAGCAGCTTAACTACCGACAGCACGAACACCGGGGAGCTGTTTTTT. Its protein is CASSLTTDSTNTGELFF.

The chain employs TRBV5-4 and TRBJ1-2; D possibly corresponds to TRBD1 (6 bases). Trimming shortened V by 5 bases and J by 3 bases, and 17 bases separated the two germline ends. The CDR3 is made up of 15 amino acids. CDR1 is SGHNT and CDR2 is YYREEE in the germline V gene (reference sequence). In DNA form, the CDR3 reads TGTGCCAGCAGTTCTCGGCAGGGGACGGACTATGGCTACACCTTC. Amino acid sequence: CASSSRQGTDYGYTF.

V is TRBV15 and J is TRBJ2-5, with D perhaps being TRBD1 or TRBD2 (6 bases each). This CDR3 has 14 amino acids. Germline CDR1 and CDR2: LNHNV and YYDKDF (reference sequence). V was trimmed by 2 bases and J by 5 bases, leaving 12 bases between them. The CDR3 sequence is CATSRFRRGETQYF. In DNA, the CDR3 is TGTGCCACCAGCAGATTTCGGAGGGGGGAGACCCAGTACTTC.

This clonotype has ten or more counts. The genes are TRBV28 and TRBJ2-7; perhaps TRBD2 as D (6 bases). The CDR3 sequence is 13 residues long. The germline CDR1 and CDR2 sequences are MDHEN and SYDVKM. V was clipped by 8 bases and J by 4 bases, with 15 bases between them. The CDR3 DNA sequence: TGTGCCAGCGTGGAGGGGCGGAAATACGAGCAGTACTTC. As protein: CASVEGRKYEQYF.

The table lists this clonotype with many counts. The J gene is TRBJ2-3, the V gene TRBV5-1; perhaps TRBD2 as D (5 bases). Trimming left V 5 bases short and J 0 bases short, with 10 bases between. Germline CDR1 is SGHRS and CDR2 is YFSETQ. The CDR3 contains 14 residues. CDR3 region: CASRRTSSTDTQYF. The CDR3 region has the DNA TGCGCCAGCAGACGGACTTCTAGCACAGATACGCAGTATTTT. Full variable domain (outside the CDR3, taken from reference TRBV5-1 and TRBJ2-3): KAGVTQTPRYLIKTRGQQVTLSCSPISGHRSVSWYQQTPGQGLQFLFEYFSETQRNKGNFPGRFSGRQFSNSRSEMNVSTLELGDSALYLCASRRTSSTDTQYFGPGTRLTVL.

This clonotype was counted between two and nine times. The V gene is TRBV27, the J gene TRBJ2-1; 8 bases match TRBD1. This CDR3 is 16 amino acids long. The V and J ends lost 5 bases and 6 bases, in that order; junction bases with no gene match: 12. Germline-derived CDR1 and CDR2 are MNHEY and SMNVEV (reference sequence). In DNA form, the CDR3 reads TGTGCCAGCAGTCCCCTAGACAGGGGCGCCGGCAATGAGCAGTTCTTC. Translation: CASSPLDRGAGNEQFF.

In this sample, this clonotype turned up many times. This chain uses TRBV6-2 or TRBV6-3 with TRBJ2-4, with D possibly TRBD2 on 5 matching bases. Trimming took off 0 bases at V and 6 bases at J, with 9 bases between the two ends. Germline V gives CDR1 MNHEY, CDR2 SVGEGT. CDR3 size: 14 residues. In nucleotides, the CDR3 is TGTGCCAGCAGTTACTCGAGGGCTCCAAACATTCAGTACTTC. Protein sequence: CASSYSRAPNIQYF.

This clonotype was recorded many times. The J gene is TRBJ1-2, the V gene TRBV4-1, with D hard to call. Germline assignment: CDR1 MGHRA and CDR2 YSYEKL. The CDR3 is 15 amino acids. V lost 1 base and J lost 3, with 12 bases in between. CDR3 DNA sequence: TGCGCCAGCAGCCAAGTTGGTAGGCGGGACTATGGCTACACCTTC. Residues: CASSQVGRRDYGYTF.

The chain couples TRBV6-1 to TRBJ1-1; TRBD1 agrees at 8 bases. This CDR3 region has 16 residues. V shed 2 bases and J 5 bases; nucleotides not matched to a gene: 10. Germline V CDR1 and CDR2: MNHNS, SASEGT. This CDR3 is CASSESGGGKGTEAFF. CDR3 DNA sequence: TGTGCCAGCAGTGAATCAGGGGGCGGAAAGGGAACTGAAGCTTTCTTT.